This T cell receptor beta chain appears in the sequencing data of a study of CD8 T cells in Susac syndrome. Findings and caveats of the study: The study conceded that its TCR sequencing and HLA analysis involved relatively few individuals.

V lost 6 bases and J lost 3, with 14 bases in between. The CDR3 has 13 amino acids. Germline V gene lookup returns CDR1 SQVTM and CDR2 ANQGSEA. After extraction with the RNeasy kit, about 0.45 to 1 ug of the RNA was reverse transcribed using random hexamers. A single record per CDR3 protein comes from TCRdb applying MiXCR to the immunoSEQ multiplex PCR reads. The table lists around 130,000 distinct CDR3 sequences, less than 95% of them singletons, with more than 0.095% in the top ten. This clonotype was seen a single time. Its cognate antigen is unknown. What was sequenced was CD4+ T cells from PBMCs. The sequence was collected from a human donor in good health. The chain joins TRBV29-1 to TRBJ1-1; D uncertain. The CDR3 reads CSVAPRPDTEAFF. The CDR3 nucleotides are TGCAGCGTGGCCCCTCGTCCGGACACTGAAGCTTTCTTT.